This TCR beta chain came from a study of blood T cell repertoires in COVID-19. At the level of the study: T cells, B-cell-depleted T cells, or PBMCs supplied cDNA or gDNA.

In the study's own analysis: Estimates of nucleated cell counts were drawn from the amplification of reference gene primers. Produced via immunoSEQ multiplex PCR; TCRdb's table is partial and in-frame only. That table gives V, J and clone size, and the DNA gave D and trimming. The sample yields some 290,000 clones, nearly 90% seen once. V dropped 6 bases and J dropped 2 bases, with 11 bases sitting between them. The CDR3 extends over 14 amino acids. CDR1 and CDR2 (germline): KGHSH, LQKENI. Seattle researchers signed up patients amid active infection and tracked them longitudinally. This clonotype was sampled from a woman aged 40-49 years with COVID-19, enrolled during active disease. The chain has TRBV18 and TRBJ2-1; D might be TRBD1 (6 bases). Sequenced sample: peripheral blood. The CDR3 DNA sequence: TGTGCCAGCTCTCGGGACAACCCCTACAATGAGCAGTTCTTC. Its translation: CASSRDNPYNEQFF.